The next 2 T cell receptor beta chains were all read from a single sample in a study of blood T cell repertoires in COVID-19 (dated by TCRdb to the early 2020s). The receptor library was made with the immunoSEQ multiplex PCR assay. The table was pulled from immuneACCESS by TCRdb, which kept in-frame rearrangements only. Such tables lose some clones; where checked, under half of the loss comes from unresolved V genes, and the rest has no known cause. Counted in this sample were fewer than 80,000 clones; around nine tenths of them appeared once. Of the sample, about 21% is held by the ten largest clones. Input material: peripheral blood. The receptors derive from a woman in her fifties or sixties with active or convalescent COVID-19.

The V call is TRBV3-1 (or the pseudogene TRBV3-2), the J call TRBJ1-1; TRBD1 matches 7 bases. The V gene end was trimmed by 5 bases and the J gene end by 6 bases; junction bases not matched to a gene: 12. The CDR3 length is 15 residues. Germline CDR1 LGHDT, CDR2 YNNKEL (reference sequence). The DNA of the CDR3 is TGTGCCAGCAGCGCCCGGGACAGTGAACAGGCTGAAGCTTTCTTT. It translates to CASSARDSEQAEAFF.

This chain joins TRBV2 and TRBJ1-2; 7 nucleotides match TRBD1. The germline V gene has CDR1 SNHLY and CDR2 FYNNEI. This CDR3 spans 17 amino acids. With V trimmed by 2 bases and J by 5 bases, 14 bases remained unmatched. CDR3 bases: TGTGCCAGCAGTGAAATCTATTACGGGACAGAGCTATATGGCTACACCTTC. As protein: CASSEIYYGTELYGYTF. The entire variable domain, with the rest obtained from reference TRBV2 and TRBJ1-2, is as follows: EPEVTQTPSHQVTQMGQEVILRCVPISNHLYFYWYRQILGQKVEFLVSFYNNEISEKSEIFDDQFSVERPDGSNFTLKIRSTKLEDSAMYFCASSEIYYGTELYGYTFGSGTRLTVV.